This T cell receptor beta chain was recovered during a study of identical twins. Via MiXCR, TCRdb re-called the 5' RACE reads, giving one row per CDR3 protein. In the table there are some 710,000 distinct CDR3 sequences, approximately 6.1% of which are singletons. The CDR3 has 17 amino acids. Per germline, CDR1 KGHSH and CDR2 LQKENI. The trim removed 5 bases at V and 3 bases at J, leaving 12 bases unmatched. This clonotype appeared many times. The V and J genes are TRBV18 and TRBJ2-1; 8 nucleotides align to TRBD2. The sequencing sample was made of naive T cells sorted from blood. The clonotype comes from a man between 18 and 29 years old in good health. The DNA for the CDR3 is TGTGCCAGCTCAGCCTTAGATCGGGAGGGCCGCTACAATGAGCAGTTCTTC. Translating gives CASSALDREGRYNEQFF.